This T cell receptor beta chain derives from a study of early T cells in non-severe SARS-CoV-2 infection. Whole-study context: Sequenced bulk RNA came from whole blood that was unsorted, and chains were unpaired. Overall study results and limits: Matching against VDJdb likely underestimated virus-specific expansions, favoring anti-spike CD8.

In its sample, this clonotype was seen many times. What it binds is unknown. The protocol attached unique molecular identifiers to individual cDNA molecules. Via MiXCR, TCRdb re-called the 5' RACE reads, giving one row per CDR3 protein. This table holds roughly 35,000 distinct CDR3 sequences, about 10% found once. Germline assignment: CDR1 SGHRS and CDR2 YFSETQ. The germline V and J ends were trimmed by 2 bases and 0 bases, with 10 bases remaining between them. The CDR3 totals 15 residues. The chain is built from TRBV5-1 and TRBJ2-3, with D possibly matching TRBD1 (6 bases). This clonotype was sampled from an adult who was a healthcare worker with PCR-confirmed SARS-CoV-2 infection or an uninfected control (not recorded which). The sequenced material came from whole blood. The DNA of the CDR3 is TGCGCCAGCAGCTTACAGGGCCGTAGCACAGATACGCAGTATTTT. Residues: CASSLQGRSTDTQYF.